The subject of this entry is one TCR beta chain. Its antigen is not known. Repeated repertoire sampling spanned the course of chemoradiotherapy. Here immunoSEQ multiplex PCR was the method, and the copy in TCRdb shows in-frame clones only, minus some. The sample includes 25,000 to 35,000 clones, approximately 89% seen only once; the top ten take about 5%. The CDR3 is 16 residues long. CDR1 and CDR2 (germline): MRHNA, SNTAGT. Unmatched junction bases numbered 0, after V lost 2 bases and J lost 0 bases. These data originate in a study of chemoradiotherapy in HPV16-positive cancers. General observations from the study: Non-HPV-specific T cells did not expand in tumors during treatment, whereas candidate HPV-specific clones and E7-related motifs did. Only a couple of HPV16-positive patients supplied the functional HPV-specificity definition.

The sample was blood, taken from a patient who underwent chemoradiotherapy. This sequence originates from a human donor with HPV-associated anogenital cancer. The chain links TRBV6-4 to TRBJ2-1, with 11 bases that match TRBD2. The CDR3 bases are TGTGCCAGCAGTGACACTAGCGGGAGCTCCTACAATGAGCAGTTCTTC. Translating it yields CASSDTSGSSYNEQFF.